This is a list of T cell receptor beta chains from one sample in a study of T-cell reconstitution after alpha-beta-depleted transplantation in children. TCRdb used MiXCR to reprocess the PCR reads, holding one entry per CDR3 protein. The sample lists more than 550,000 distinct CDR3 sequences; 8% to 11% were seen once. The source was PBMCs from the stem cell graft donor, collected from the stem cell graft. These receptors were obtained from a human donor who donated a stem cell graft to a child with acute myeloid leukemia. Each CDR3 is given with its conserved first and last residue. D genes are given only for firm matches. Some rows have no size entry. The others give once, few or many, or a class for an expanded clone.

V gene	D gene	clone size	J gene	CDR3 DNA	CDR3 protein
TRBV12-3/TRBV12-4	TRBD1	few	TRBJ1-2	TGTGCCAGCAGCAGAACAGGGGGCGGCCCGTATGGCTACACCTTC	CASSRTGGGPYGYTF
TRBV4-2	-	-	TRBJ1-1	TGTGCCAGCAGCCAAGATCCCCAGAACACTGAAGCTTTCTTT	CASSQDPQNTEAFF
TRBV29-1	-	many	TRBJ2-7	TGCAGCGTTGTCAGTGGGAGCTACGAGCAGTACTTC	CSVVSGSYEQYF
TRBV20-1	TRBD2	many	TRBJ2-1	TGCAGTGCTGCCCCCGATGTCGGGGGACTAGCGTTGTACAATGAGCAGTTCTTC	CSAAPDVGGLALYNEQFF
TRBV12-3/TRBV12-4	TRBD1	few	TRBJ2-5	TGTGCCAGCGGGACAGGGGTAGTCCAAGAGACCCAGTACTTC	CASGTGVVQETQYF
TRBV10-3	-	few	TRBJ2-7	TGTGCCATCAAGGTCTCCCAGGCGTGGGAGCAGTACTTC	CAIKVSQAWEQYF
TRBV5-1	TRBD2	many	TRBJ2-1	TGCGCCAGCAGCCCCAGAGCCGGGACTAGCGGATCCGAGCAGTTCTTC	CASSPRAGTSGSEQFF
TRBV4-2	TRBD2	few	TRBJ2-5	TGTGCCAGCAGCCAGGGACTAGCGGGAGGGTCGGAGACCCAGTACTTC	CASSQGLAGGSETQYF
TRBV4-3	-	few	TRBJ2-1	TGCGCCAGCAGCCGAACAGCGGGCCGCTACAATGAGCAGTTCTTC	CASSRTAGRYNEQFF
TRBV7-2	-	-	TRBJ2-6	TGTGCCAGCAGCTTAGCTTCGGTAGCTGGGGCCAACGTCCTGACTTTC	CASSLASVAGANVLTF
TRBV24-1	TRBD2	many	TRBJ2-1	TGTGCCACCAGTGACGGACTAGCGGGACTCAATGAGCAGTTCTTC	CATSDGLAGLNEQFF
TRBV29-1	-	many	TRBJ2-2	TGCAGCGTTGAGAGCCAGAACACCGGGGAGCTGTTTTTT	CSVESQNTGELFF
TRBV7-2	-	many	TRBJ2-7	TGTGCCAGCAGCTTAGCGTGGAGACAGTACGAGCAGTACTTC	CASSLAWRQYEQYF
TRBV12-3/TRBV12-4	TRBD1	many	TRBJ2-2	TGTGCCAGCAGTAACCGCCTCCCCAGGGGGCTTTTGGCCGGGGAGCTGTTTTTT	CASSNRLPRGLLAGELFF
TRBV11-2	TRBD2	few	TRBJ2-3	TGTGCCAGCAGCCCAACAAGCGGGGGCGGCACAGATACGCAGTATTTT	CASSPTSGGGTDTQYF
TRBV9	-	few	TRBJ2-7	TGTGCCAGCAGCGTAGCGCCGAGCTCCTACGAGCAGTACTTC	CASSVAPSSYEQYF
TRBV20-1	-	few	TRBJ2-3	TGCAGTGCTAGCGTCTCGGGAGCTTGGGCCGGAGGCACGCAGTATTTT	CSASVSGAWAGGTQYF
TRBV20-1	TRBD1	few	TRBJ1-5	TGCAGCCCCCGGACAGGAGTGGGTCAGCCCCAGCATTTT	CSPRTGVGQPQHF
TRBV29-1	-	few	TRBJ2-7	TGCAGCGTTGAAAGTCTCTCCTACGAGCAGTACTTC	CSVESLSYEQYF
TRBV28	TRBD1	-	TRBJ2-7	TGTGCCAGCAGTTCGGGACAGCTAACCTACGAGCAGTACTTC	CASSSGQLTYEQYF
TRBV7-2	-	many	TRBJ2-7	TGTGCCAGCAGCTTAGAAGTTCACGAGCAGTACTTC	CASSLEVHEQYF
TRBV20-1	TRBD1	few	TRBJ2-7	TGCAGTGCTAGACCGACAGGGGACTACGAGCAGTACTTC	CSARPTGDYEQYF
TRBV7-9	-	many	TRBJ1-4	TGTGCCAGCAGCCCGAAGGGAGAAAAACTGTTTTTT	CASSPKGEKLFF
TRBV7-9	-	-	TRBJ2-1	TGTGCCAGCAGCTTAGTGGGGGCGCAAGGCAATGAGCAGTTCTTC	CASSLVGAQGNEQFF
TRBV29-1	-	-	TRBJ1-1	TGCAGCGTTTCAGAAAGGGGGACTGAAGCTTTCTTT	CSVSERGTEAFF
TRBV5-1	TRBD1	few	TRBJ2-2	TGCGCCAGCAGCCCAGGACAGGGGGGAAGGTCCGGGGAGCTGTTTTTT	CASSPGQGGRSGELFF
TRBV29-1	TRBD2	many	TRBJ2-7	TGCAGCGTCCCGGGACTAGCGGGGAACGAGCAGTACTTC	CSVPGLAGNEQYF
TRBV15	-	-	TRBJ2-7	TGTGCCACCAGCAGAGACTTGCTGGGGGAGCAGGACTTC	CATSRDLLGEQDF
TRBV20-1	-	few	TRBJ2-4	TGCAGTGCTAGAGTTCTCATTCCCAGGGGAGCCAAAAACATTCAGTACTTC	CSARVLIPRGAKNIQYF
TRBV5-1	-	few	TRBJ2-1	TGCGCCAGCAGCCCCGCGTCCGTACCGGGTCCCCGCAATGAGCAGTTCTTC	CASSPASVPGPRNEQFF
TRBV6-2/TRBV6-3	-	few	TRBJ1-1	TGTGCCAGCAGCCGTGAGCGGGTCTCCAACACTGAAGCTTTCTTT	CASSRERVSNTEAFF
TRBV12-3/TRBV12-4	TRBD1	few	TRBJ1-3	TGTGCCAGCAGCATCGGGACAGGACATGGAAACACCATATATTTT	CASSIGTGHGNTIYF
TRBV9	TRBD2	-	TRBJ2-1	TGTGCCAGCAGCGTAGGGACTAGCGGAAACAATGAGCAGTTCTTC	CASSVGTSGNNEQFF
TRBV2	-	many	TRBJ2-5	TGTGCCAGCACCCGGACAGTGTTGGAGACCCAGTACTTC	CASTRTVLETQYF
TRBV6-2/TRBV6-3	TRBD1	few	TRBJ2-7	TGTGCCAGCAAGCAGGGGGTTTCCTACGAGCAGTACTTC	CASKQGVSYEQYF
TRBV12-3/TRBV12-4	TRBD2	-	TRBJ2-3	TGTGCCAGCAGTTTTCCCGGAGCGGGAGATCCTGATACGCAGTATTTT	CASSFPGAGDPDTQYF
TRBV4-3	-	few	TRBJ2-1	TGCGCCAGCAGCCAAGTTAGATCCAATGAGCAGTTCTTC	CASSQVRSNEQFF
TRBV29-1	TRBD2	many	TRBJ2-7	TGCAGCGTTCGAAAGGCCCAAGAGGGAGGGTACGAGCAGTACTTC	CSVRKAQEGGYEQYF
TRBV10-3	-	many	TRBJ2-7	TGTGCCATCAGTGAGTCGACCAGGGAACAGATATATTACGAGCAGTACTTC	CAISESTREQIYYEQYF
TRBV7-6	TRBD2	many	TRBJ2-1	TGTGCCAGCAGCTTATTCCCTAGCGGGAACAATGAGCAGTTCTTC	CASSLFPSGNNEQFF
TRBV20-1	-	-	TRBJ1-6	TGCAGTGCTAGAGGGGCAGCTTATAATTCACCCCTCCACTTT	CSARGAAYNSPLHF
TRBV18	-	few	TRBJ2-4	TGTGCCAGCTCACCTTCCGCAGGGGTTACCAAAAACATTCAGTACTTC	CASSPSAGVTKNIQYF
TRBV7-3	TRBD1	many	TRBJ2-1	TGTGCCAGCAGCTACACAACAGGGGGACGGGTTGGTGAGCAGTTCTTC	CASSYTTGGRVGEQFF
TRBV7-9	TRBD1	many	TRBJ1-1	TGTGCCAGCAGCTTACAGGGGGCAGTCACTGAAGCTTTCTTT	CASSLQGAVTEAFF
TRBV4-3	-	-	TRBJ2-4	TGCGCCAGCAGCCAAGATAATTTCGTGGACATTCAGTACTTC	CASSQDNFVDIQYF
TRBV10-2	-	many	TRBJ1-4	TGCGCCAGCAGTGAGTCCTATGAAAAACTGTTTTTT	CASSESYEKLFF
TRBV30	-	few	TRBJ2-5	TGTGCCTGGAGTGTACTACGGGTTCAAGAGACCCAGTACTTC	CAWSVLRVQETQYF